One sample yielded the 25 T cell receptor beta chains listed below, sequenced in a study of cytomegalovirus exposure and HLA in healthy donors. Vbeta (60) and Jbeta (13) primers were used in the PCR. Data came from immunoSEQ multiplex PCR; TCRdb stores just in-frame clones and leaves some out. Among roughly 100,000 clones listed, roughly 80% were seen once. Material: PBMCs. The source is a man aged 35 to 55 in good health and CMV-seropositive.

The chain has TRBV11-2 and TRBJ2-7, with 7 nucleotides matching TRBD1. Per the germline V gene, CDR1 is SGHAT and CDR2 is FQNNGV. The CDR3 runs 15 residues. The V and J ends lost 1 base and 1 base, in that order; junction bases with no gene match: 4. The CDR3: CASSLGTGASYEQYF. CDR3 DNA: TGTGCCAGCAGCTTAGGCACAGGGGCGTCCTACGAGCAGTACTTC.

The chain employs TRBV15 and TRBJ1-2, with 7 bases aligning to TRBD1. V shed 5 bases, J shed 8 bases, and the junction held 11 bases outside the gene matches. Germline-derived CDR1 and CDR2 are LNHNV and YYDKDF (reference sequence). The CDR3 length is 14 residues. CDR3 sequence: CATSPDRVSSGYTF. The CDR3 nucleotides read TGTGCCACCAGCCCTGACAGGGTCAGCTCAGGCTACACCTTC.

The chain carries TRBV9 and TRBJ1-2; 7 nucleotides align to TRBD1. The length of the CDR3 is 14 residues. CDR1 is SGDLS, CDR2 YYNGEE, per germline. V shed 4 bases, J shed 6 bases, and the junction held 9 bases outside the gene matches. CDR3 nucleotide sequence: TGTGCCAGCAGCCTCGAAGACAGGGCTAATGGCTACACCTTC. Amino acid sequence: CASSLEDRANGYTF.

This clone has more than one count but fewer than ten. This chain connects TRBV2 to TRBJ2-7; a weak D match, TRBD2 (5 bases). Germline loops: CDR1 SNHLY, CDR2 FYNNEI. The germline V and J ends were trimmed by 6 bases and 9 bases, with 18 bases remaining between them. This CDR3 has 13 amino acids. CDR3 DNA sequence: TGTGCCAGCAGGACCTCTCCGGGGTCGGGGCAGTACTTC. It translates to CASRTSPGSGQYF.

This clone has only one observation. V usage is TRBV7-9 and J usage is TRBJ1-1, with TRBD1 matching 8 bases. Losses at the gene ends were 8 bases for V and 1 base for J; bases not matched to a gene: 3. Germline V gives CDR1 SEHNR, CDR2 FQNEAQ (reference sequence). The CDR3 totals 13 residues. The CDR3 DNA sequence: TGTGCCAGCTCACAGGGGGGGAACACTGAAGCTTTCTTT. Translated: CASSQGGNTEAFF.

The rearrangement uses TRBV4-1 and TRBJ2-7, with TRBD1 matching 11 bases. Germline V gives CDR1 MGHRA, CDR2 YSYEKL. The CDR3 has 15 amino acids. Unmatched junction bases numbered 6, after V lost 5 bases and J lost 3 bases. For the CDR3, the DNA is TGCGCCAGCAGCAGTCGGGGGACAGGGGGCTACGAGCAGTACTTC. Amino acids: CASSSRGTGGYEQYF.

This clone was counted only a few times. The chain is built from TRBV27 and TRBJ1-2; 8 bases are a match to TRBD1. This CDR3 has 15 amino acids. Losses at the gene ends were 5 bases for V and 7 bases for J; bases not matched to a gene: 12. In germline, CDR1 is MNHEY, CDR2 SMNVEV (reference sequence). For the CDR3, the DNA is TGTGCCAGCAGTGGACAGGGATATGGGTTCGGTGGCTACACCTTC. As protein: CASSGQGYGFGGYTF.

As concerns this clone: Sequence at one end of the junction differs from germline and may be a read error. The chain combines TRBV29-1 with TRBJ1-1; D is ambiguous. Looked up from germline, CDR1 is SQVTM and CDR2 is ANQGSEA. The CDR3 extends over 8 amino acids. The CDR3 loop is CSAGADPF. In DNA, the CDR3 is TGCAGCGCTGGAGCCGACCCGTTT.

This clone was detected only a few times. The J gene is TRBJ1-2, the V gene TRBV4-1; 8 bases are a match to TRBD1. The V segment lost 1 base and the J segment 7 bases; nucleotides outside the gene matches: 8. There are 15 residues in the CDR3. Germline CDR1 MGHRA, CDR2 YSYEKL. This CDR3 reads CASSQGGQARGGYTF. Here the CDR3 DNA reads TGCGCCAGCAGCCAAGGGGGACAGGCGAGGGGTGGCTACACCTTC.

This CDR3 reads CATSRDMPRDRGLGGELFF. CDR3 coding DNA: TGTGCCACCAGCAGAGATATGCCCCGGGACAGGGGGCTAGGCGGGGAGCTGTTTTTT. This rearrangement joins TRBV15 to TRBJ2-2; 12 positions agree with TRBD1. V gave up 0 bases and J gave up 7 bases; unmatched junction bases: 12. The CDR3 is 19 amino acids. CDR1 is LNHNV and CDR2 is YYDKDF in the germline V gene (reference sequence).

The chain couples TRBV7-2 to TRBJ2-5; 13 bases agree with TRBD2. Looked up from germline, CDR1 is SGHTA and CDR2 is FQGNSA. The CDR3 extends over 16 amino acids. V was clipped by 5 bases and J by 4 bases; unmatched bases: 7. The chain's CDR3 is CASSLRTSGSSETQYF. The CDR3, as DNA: TGTGCCAGCAGCCTCCGGACTAGCGGGAGTTCAGAGACCCAGTACTTC.

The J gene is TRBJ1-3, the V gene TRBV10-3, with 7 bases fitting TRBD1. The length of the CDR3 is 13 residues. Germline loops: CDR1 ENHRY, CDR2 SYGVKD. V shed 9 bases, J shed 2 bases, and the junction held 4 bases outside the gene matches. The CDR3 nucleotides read TGTGCCATACAGGGGACTCCTGGAAACACCATATATTTT. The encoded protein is CAIQGTPGNTIYF.

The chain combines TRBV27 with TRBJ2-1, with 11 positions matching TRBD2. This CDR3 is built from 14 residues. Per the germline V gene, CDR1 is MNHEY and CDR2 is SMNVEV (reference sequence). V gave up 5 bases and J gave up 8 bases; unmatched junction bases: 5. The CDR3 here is CASSVAGGSYEQFF. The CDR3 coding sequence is TGTGCCAGCAGTGTAGCGGGAGGGTCCTATGAGCAGTTCTTC.

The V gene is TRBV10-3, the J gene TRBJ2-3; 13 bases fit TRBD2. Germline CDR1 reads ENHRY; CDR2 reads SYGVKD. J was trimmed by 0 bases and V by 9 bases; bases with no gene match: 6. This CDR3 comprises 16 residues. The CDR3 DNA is TGTGCCATTGGGACTAGCGGGACACTAAGCACAGATACGCAGTATTTT. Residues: CAIGTSGTLSTDTQYF.

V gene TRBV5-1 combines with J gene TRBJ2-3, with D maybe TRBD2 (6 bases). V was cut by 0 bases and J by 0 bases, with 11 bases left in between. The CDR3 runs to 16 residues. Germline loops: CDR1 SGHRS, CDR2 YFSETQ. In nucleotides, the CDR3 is TGCGCCAGCAGCTTGGTTTCAGGGACTAGCACAGATACGCAGTATTTT. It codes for CASSLVSGTSTDTQYF.

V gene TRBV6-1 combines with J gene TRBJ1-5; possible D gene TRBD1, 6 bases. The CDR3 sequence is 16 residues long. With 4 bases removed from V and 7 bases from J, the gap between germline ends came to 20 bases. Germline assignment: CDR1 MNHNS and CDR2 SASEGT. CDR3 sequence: CASSVVRGARIQPQHF. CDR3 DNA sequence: TGTGCCAGCAGTGTGGTACGGGGGGCGCGGATCCAGCCCCAGCATTTT.

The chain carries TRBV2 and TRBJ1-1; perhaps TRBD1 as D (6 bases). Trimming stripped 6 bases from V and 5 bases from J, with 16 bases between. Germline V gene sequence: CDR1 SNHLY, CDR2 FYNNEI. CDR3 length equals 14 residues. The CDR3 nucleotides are TGTGCCAGCAGACTCGGACAGATGTCGACTGAAGCTTTCTTT. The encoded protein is CASRLGQMSTEAFF.

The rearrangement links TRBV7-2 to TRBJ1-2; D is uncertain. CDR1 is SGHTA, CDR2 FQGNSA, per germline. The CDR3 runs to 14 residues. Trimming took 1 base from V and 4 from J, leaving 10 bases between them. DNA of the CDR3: TGTGCCAGCAGCTTAGAGGCAGGTCCCTATGGCTACACCTTC. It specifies CASSLEAGPYGYTF.

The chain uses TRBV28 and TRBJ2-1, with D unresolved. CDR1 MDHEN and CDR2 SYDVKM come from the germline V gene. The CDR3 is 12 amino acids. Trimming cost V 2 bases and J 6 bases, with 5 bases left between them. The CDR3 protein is CASSLTINEQFF. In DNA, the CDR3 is TGTGCCAGCAGTTTAACTATCAATGAGCAGTTCTTC.

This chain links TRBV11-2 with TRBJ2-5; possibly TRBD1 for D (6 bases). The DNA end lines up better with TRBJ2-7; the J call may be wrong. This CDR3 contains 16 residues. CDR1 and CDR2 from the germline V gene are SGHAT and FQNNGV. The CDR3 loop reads CASSLGPGGLSYEQYF. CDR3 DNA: TGTGCCAGCAGCTTAGGCCCTGGGGGCCTCTCCTACGAGCAGTACTTC.

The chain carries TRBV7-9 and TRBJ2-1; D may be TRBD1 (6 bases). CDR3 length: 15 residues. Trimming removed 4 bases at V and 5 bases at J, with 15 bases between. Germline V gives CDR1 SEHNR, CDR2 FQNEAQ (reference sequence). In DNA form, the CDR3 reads TGTGCCAGCAGCTCCGTCCCGGGACAAAACAATGAGCAGTTCTTC. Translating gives CASSSVPGQNNEQFF.

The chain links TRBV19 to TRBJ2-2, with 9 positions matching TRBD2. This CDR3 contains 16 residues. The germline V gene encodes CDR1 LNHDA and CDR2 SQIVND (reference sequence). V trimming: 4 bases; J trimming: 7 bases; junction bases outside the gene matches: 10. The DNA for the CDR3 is TGTGCCAGTAGTACCCGAGCGGGAGGTAATGGCGGGGAGCTGTTTTTT. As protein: CASSTRAGGNGGELFF. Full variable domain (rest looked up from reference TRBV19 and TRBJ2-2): DGGITQSPKYLFRKEGQNVTLSCEQNLNHDAMYWYRQDPGQGLRLIYYSQIVNDFQKGDIAEGYSVSREKKESFPLTVTSAQKNPTAFYLCASSTRAGGNGGELFFGEGSRLTVL.

The CDR3 spells CASSSGDNLNGAFF. The CDR3 region has the DNA TGTGCCAGCAGTTCCGGGGACAATCTGAACGGAGCTTTCTTT. This chain connects TRBV28 to TRBJ1-1, with TRBD1 as a possible D gene (6 bases). The V end lost 4 bases, the J end lost 10 bases, and 19 bases lay between the germline ends. Germline CDR1 and CDR2: MDHEN and SYDVKM. This CDR3 region has 14 residues. Filled out from reference TRBV28 and TRBJ1-1, the complete variable domain reads DVKVTQSSRYLVKRTGEKVFLECVQDMDHENMFWYRQDPGLGLRLIYFSYDVKMKEKGDIPEGYSVSREKKERFSLILESASTNQTSMYLCASSSGDNLNGAFFGQGTRLTVV.

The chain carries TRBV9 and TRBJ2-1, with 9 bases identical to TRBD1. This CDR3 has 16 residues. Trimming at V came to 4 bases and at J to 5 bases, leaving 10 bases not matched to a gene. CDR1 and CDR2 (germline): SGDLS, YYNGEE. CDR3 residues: CASSITPGQGNNEQFF. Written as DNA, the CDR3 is TGTGCCAGCAGCATCACCCCGGGACAGGGAAACAATGAGCAGTTCTTC.

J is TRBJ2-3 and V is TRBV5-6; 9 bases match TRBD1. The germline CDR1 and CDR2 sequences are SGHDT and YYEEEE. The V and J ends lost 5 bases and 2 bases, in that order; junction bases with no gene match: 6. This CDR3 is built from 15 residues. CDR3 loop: CASRAGTGHTDTQYF. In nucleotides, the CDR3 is TGTGCCAGCAGGGCCGGGACAGGGCACACAGATACGCAGTATTTT.